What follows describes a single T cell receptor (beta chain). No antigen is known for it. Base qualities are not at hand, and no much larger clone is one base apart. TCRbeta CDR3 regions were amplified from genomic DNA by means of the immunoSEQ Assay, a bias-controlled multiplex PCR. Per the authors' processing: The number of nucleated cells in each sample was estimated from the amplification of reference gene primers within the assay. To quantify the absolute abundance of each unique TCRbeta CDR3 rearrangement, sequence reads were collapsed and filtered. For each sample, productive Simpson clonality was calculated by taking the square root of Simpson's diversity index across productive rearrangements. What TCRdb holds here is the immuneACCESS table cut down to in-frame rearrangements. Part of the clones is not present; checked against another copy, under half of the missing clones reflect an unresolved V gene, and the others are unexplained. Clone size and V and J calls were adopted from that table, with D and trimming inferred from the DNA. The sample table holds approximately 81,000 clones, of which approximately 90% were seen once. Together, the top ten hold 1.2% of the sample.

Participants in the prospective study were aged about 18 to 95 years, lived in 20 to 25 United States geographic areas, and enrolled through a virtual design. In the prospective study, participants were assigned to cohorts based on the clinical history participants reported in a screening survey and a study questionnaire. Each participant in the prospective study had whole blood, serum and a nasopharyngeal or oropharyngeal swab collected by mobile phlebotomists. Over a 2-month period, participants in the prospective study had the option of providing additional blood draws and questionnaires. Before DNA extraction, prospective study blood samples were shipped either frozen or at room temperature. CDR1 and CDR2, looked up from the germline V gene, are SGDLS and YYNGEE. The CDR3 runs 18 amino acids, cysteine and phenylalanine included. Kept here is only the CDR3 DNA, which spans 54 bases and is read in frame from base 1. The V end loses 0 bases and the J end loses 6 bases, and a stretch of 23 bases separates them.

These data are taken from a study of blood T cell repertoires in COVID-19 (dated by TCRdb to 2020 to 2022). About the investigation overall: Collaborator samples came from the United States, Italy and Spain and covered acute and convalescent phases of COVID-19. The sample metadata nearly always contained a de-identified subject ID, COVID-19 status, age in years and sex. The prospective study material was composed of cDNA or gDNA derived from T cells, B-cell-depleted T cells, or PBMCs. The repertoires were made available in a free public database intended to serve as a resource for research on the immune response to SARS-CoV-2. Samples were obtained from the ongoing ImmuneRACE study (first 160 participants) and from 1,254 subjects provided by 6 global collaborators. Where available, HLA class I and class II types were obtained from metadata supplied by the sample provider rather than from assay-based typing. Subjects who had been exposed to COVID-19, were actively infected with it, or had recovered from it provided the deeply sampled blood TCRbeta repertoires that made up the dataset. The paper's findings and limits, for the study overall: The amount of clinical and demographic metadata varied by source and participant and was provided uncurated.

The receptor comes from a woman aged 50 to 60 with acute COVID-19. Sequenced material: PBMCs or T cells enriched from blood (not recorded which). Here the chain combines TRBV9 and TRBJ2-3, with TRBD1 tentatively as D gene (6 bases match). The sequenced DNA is TGTGCCAGCAGCGTAGGCCAGGGGACCCAGCTAGGAATGGATACGCAGTATTTT. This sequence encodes CASSVGQGTQLGMDTQYF.